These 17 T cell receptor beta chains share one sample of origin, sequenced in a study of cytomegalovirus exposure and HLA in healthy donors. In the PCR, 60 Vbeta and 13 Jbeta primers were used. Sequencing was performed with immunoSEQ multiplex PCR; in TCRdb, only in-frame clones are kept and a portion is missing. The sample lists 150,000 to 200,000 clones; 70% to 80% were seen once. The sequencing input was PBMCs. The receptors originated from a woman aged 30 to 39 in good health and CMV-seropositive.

Here the CDR3 DNA reads TGTGCCAGCAGTGAAGGCATAGCGAGGAGTAGCGAGCAGTACTTC. It codes for CASSEGIARSSEQYF. The chain uses TRBV27 and TRBJ2-7; D is possibly TRBD2 (5 bases). Germline-derived CDR1 and CDR2 are MNHEY and SMNVEV (reference sequence). This CDR3 has 15 residues. The ends were cut back, 5 bases at V and 6 bases at J, with 20 bases in the middle.

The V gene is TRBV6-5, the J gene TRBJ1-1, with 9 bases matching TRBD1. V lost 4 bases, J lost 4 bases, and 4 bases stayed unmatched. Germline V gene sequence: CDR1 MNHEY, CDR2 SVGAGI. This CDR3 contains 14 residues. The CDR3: CASSSNRGPTEAFF. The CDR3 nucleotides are TGTGCCAGCAGTTCGAACAGGGGGCCCACTGAAGCTTTCTTT.

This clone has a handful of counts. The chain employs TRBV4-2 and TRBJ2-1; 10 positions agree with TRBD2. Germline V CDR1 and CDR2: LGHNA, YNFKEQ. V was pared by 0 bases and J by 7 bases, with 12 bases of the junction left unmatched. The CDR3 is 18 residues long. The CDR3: CASSQEGWGTSVLNEQFF. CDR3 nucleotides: TGTGCCAGCAGCCAAGAGGGGTGGGGGACTAGCGTTTTGAATGAGCAGTTCTTC.

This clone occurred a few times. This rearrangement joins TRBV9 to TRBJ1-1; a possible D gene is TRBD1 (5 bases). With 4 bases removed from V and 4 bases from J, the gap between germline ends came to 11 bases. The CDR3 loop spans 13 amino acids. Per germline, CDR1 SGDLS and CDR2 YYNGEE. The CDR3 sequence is CASSMGGGTEAFF. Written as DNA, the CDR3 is TGTGCCAGCAGCATGGGCGGGGGCACTGAAGCTTTCTTT.

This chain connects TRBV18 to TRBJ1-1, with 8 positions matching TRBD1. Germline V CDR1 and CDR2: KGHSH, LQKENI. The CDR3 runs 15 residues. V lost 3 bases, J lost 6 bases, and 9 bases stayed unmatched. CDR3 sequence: CASSPPDRVYAEAFF. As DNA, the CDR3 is TGTGCCAGCTCACCCCCGGACAGGGTTTACGCTGAAGCTTTCTTT.

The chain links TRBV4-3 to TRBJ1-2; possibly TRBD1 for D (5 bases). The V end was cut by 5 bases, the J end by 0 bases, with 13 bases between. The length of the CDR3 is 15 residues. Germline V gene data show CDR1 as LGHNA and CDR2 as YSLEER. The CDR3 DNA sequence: TGCGCCAGCAGCGGGGGGACCGCGACTAACTATGGCTACACCTTC. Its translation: CASSGGTATNYGYTF.

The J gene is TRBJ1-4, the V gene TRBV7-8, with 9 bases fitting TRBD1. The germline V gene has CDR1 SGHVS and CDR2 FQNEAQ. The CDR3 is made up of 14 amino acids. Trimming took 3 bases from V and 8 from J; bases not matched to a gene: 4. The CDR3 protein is CASSFRTGVEKLFF. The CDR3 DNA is TGTGCCAGCAGCTTTAGGACAGGGGTGGAAAAACTGTTTTTT.

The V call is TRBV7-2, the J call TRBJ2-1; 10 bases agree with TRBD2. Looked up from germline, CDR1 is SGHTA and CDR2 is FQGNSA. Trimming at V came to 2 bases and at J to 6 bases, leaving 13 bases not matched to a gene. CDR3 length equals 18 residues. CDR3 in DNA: TGTGCCAGCAGCTTAAGGGTTCAGCGGGGGGGCCTCATCAATGAGCAGTTCTTC. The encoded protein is CASSLRVQRGGLINEQFF. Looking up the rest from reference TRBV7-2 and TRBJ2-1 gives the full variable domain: GAGVSQSPSNKVTEKGKDVELRCDPISGHTALYWYRQSLGQGLEFLIYFQGNSAPDKSGLPSDRFSAERTGGSVSTLTIQRTQQEDSAVYLCASSLRVQRGGLINEQFFGPGTRLTVL.

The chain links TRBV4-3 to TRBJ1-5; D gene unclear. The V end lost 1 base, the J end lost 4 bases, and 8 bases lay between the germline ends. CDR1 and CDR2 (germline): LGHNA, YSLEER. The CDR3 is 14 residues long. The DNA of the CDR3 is TGCGCCAGCAGCCAAGTAGGAGGGAATCAGCCCCAGCATTTT. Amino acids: CASSQVGGNQPQHF.

The CDR3 region has the DNA TGTGCCAGCTCACCACTTAGTCCGGGTAGCAACGAGCAGTACTTC. Protein sequence: CASSPLSPGSNEQYF. The V call is TRBV18, the J call TRBJ2-7; D call uncertain. Trimming removed 1 base from V and 5 bases from J, with 15 bases in between. Germline values: CDR1 KGHSH, CDR2 LQKENI. The CDR3 runs 15 residues.

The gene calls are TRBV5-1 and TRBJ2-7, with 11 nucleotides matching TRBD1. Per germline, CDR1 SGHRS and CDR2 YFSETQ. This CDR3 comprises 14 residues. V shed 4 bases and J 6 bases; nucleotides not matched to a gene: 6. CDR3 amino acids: CASSLRTGGGEQYF. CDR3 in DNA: TGCGCCAGCAGCCTCCGGACAGGGGGCGGCGAGCAGTACTTC.

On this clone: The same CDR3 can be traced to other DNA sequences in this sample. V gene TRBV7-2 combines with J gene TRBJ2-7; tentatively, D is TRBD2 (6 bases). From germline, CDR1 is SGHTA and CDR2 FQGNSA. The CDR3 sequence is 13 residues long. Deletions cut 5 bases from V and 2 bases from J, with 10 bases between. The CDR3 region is CASSPRGTYEQYF. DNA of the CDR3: TGTGCCAGCAGCCCTCGCGGGACCTACGAGCAGTACTTC.

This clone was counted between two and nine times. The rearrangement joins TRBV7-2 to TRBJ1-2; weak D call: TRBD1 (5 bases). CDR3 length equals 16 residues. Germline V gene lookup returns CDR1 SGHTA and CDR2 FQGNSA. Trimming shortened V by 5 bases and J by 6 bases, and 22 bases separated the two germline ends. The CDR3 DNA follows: TGTGCCAGCAGCCTACTTACAGGTATCTCACGGAATGGCTACACCTTC. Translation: CASSLLTGISRNGYTF.

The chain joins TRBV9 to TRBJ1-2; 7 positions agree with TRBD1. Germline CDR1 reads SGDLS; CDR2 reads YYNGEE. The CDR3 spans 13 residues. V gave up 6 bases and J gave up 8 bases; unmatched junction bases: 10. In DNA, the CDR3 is TGTGCCAGCACCGGCAGGGGGTTATTCGGCTACACCTTC. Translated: CASTGRGLFGYTF.

The DNA for the CDR3 is TGTGCCATCAGCGGGACTAGCCGGAACACCGGGGAGCTGTTTTTT. Its translation is CAISGTSRNTGELFF. The V and J genes are TRBV10-3 and TRBJ2-2, with 9 bases identical to TRBD2. Unmatched junction bases numbered 3, after V lost 6 bases and J lost 1 base. In germline, CDR1 is ENHRY, CDR2 SYGVKD. The CDR3 consists of 15 residues.

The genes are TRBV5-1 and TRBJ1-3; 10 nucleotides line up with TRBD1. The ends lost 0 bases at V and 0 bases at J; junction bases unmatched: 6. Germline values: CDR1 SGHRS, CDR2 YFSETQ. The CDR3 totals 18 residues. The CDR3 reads CASSLGGTGARSGNTIYF. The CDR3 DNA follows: TGCGCCAGCAGCTTGGGGGGGACAGGGGCCCGCTCTGGAAACACCATATATTTT.

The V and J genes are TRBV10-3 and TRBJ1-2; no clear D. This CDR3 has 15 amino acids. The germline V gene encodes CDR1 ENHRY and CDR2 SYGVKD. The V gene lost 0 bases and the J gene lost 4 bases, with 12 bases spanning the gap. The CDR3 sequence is CAISESRGYVYGYTF. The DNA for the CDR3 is TGTGCCATCAGTGAGTCGAGAGGGTATGTCTATGGCTACACCTTC.